This T cell receptor (beta chain) was identified during a study of OX40 agonist ivuxolimab in advanced cancers. For the study in its entirety: Ivuxolimab was an agonistic, fully human IgG2 monoclonal antibody directed against OX40 (CD134), a costimulatory receptor. Intravenous ivuxolimab was administered to patients every 2 weeks at six dose levels: 0.01, 0.1, 0.3, 1.5, 3 and 10 mg/kg. Of the 50 to 55 patients in dose escalation, about 20 had hepatocellular carcinoma, approximately 15 had melanoma, 9 had renal cell carcinoma and 9 had head and neck cancer. In the dose-escalation cohort, around four fifths of patients were male, and the mean age was 60 years with a range of roughly 23 to 79. Prior anti-PD-1, anti-PD-L1 or anti-CTLA-4 therapy was permitted, and checkpoint inhibitors had been received by around 39% of dose-escalation patients. Partial responses occurred in three dose-escalation patients: two with cutaneous melanoma and one with hepatocellular carcinoma. The purpose of peripheral TCRbeta sequencing was to test whether ivuxolimab changed TCR sequence diversity and led to clonal T-cell expansion. The paper covers the monotherapy dose-escalation part of the phase I ivuxolimab trial, which included N = 52 patients. The research as a whole found: The antigen specificity of the peripheral T cells that underwent clonal expansion was not determined. After ivuxolimab, CD8+ T cells had more expanded clones than CD4+ T cells on average. Partial responders in the 0.1-3.0 mg/kg groups had among the lowest normalized peripheral clonal expansion, especially among CD8+ T cells. Low levels of normalized T-cell clonal expansion were also shown by some nonresponding patients. At doses of 0.1 to 3.0 mg/kg, clonal expansion of both CD4+ and CD8+ T cells in blood was seen between baseline and week 6.

To sequence the TCRbeta CDR3 region, genomic DNA was isolated from the sorted cells. The immunoSEQ Assay was used to sequence the TCRbeta CDR3 regions. The clones in this table, taken by TCRdb from immuneACCESS, are in-frame only. Not every clone is retained; where verified, under half of the shortfall comes from an unresolved V gene, and the cause of the rest is unknown. The sample table lists over 65,000 clones, over 80% of them with a count of one. The ten largest clones capture around 0.53% of the sample. The sample holds a few counts of this clone. The antigen it recognizes is unknown. Base qualities are not recorded, but no much larger clone differs from it by a single base. Via the germline V gene (reference sequence), CDR1 is SEHNR and CDR2 FQNEAQ. CDR3 length: 13 amino acids, cysteine to phenylalanine. Only CDR3 DNA is held: 39 bases, read in frame from base 1. The trim is 6 bases for V and 5 bases for J, with a gap of 12 bases between the germline ends.

The trial excluded patients who had a history of autoimmune disease or who were on systemic immunosuppression. Peripheral blood for TCR sequencing was collected from all dose cohorts at baseline, on cycle 4 day 1, and on cycle 7 day 1. Samples came from an open-label, multicenter, first-in-human phase I dose-escalation trial of ivuxolimab. Adults with locally advanced or metastatic melanoma, renal cell carcinoma, hepatocellular carcinoma or head and neck squamous cell carcinoma were enrolled in the trial. Before TCR sequencing, CD4+ T cells and CD8+ T cells from peripheral blood were sorted into separate populations.

This chain joins TRBV7-9 to TRBJ2-3, with no confidently assigned D gene. The specimen comprised CD4+ or CD8+ T cells sorted from blood, sampled in a trial of the OX40 agonist ivuxolimab. The clonotype comes from an adult with an advanced solid tumor such as melanoma, head and neck, liver or kidney cancer. Here is the DNA: TGTGCCAGCAGTCGCATAATGGGAGATACGCAGTATTTT. Its product reads: CASSRIMGDTQYF.